Listed below are T cell receptor beta chains from one sample, sequenced in a study of cytomegalovirus exposure and HLA in healthy donors. Profiling relied on immunoSEQ multiplex PCR, and the TCRdb table lists in-frame clones only, not all of them. Of 65,000 to 75,000 clones in the sample, about 70% were seen once. The sample taken for sequencing was PBMCs. Receptors were obtained from a woman in her 30s in good health and CMV-seronegative. CDR3s include the opening cysteine and the closing phenylalanine or tryptophan. D genes are given only for firm matches. Some rows have no size entry. The others give once, few or many, or a class for an expanded clone.

v_gene	abundance	j_gene	d_gene	CDR3nt	CDR3aa
TRBV18	NA	TRBJ2-3	NA	TGTGCCAGCTCACCACGGGCAGGGACAGATACGCAGTATTTT	CASSPRAGTDTQYF
TRBV11-2	NA	TRBJ1-1	TRBD1	TGTGCCAGCAGCGGTTTAACAGGGGGGTACACTGAAGCTTTCTTT	CASSGLTGGYTEAFF
TRBV29-1	NA	TRBJ1-5	NA	TGCAGCGTTGAAACCGGGGGTGGGCAGCCCCAGCATTTT	CSVETGGGQPQHF
TRBV7-6	NA	TRBJ1-1	NA	TGTGCCAGCAGGAAGTGGGGGGGAGAAGCTTTCTTT	CASRKWGGEAFF
TRBV19	NA	TRBJ2-2	NA	TGTGCCAGTACCCAACAGGGCGACGGGGAGCTGTTTTTT	CASTQQGDGELFF
TRBV7-2	NA	TRBJ2-2	NA	TGTGCCAGCAGCTTTAGTTCGACAGGGGAGCTGTTTTTT	CASSFSSTGELFF
TRBV6-5	NA	TRBJ1-4	NA	TGTGCCAGCAGTTACTCGGGACAAATTAATGAAAAACTGTTTTTT	CASSYSGQINEKLFF
TRBV6-1	few	TRBJ1-5	NA	TGTGCCAGCAGTGAAGCCACCGGGGGGGAGCCCCAGCATTTT	CASSEATGGEPQHF
TRBV4-1	NA	TRBJ2-1	NA	TGCGCCAGCAGCCAAGATAGGAGGAACAATGAGCAGTTCTTC	CASSQDRRNNEQFF
TRBV5-1	NA	TRBJ2-7	TRBD1	TGCGCCAGCACTAGACAGGGTAATGTCTACGAGCAGTACTTC	CASTRQGNVYEQYF
TRBV2	few	TRBJ2-7	TRBD2	TGTGCCAGCAACGGCGGGGGGGCCTACGAGCAGTACTTC	CASNGGGAYEQYF
TRBV15	NA	TRBJ2-4	TRBD2	TGTGCCACCAGCAGAGATAAAACCCCGGGGGGGCCTCTTCAGTACTTC	CATSRDKTPGGPLQYF
TRBV7-8	NA	TRBJ2-3	TRBD2	TGTGCCAGCAGCTTACCCTTCCCCCGGGGGGAGGCGACAGATACGCAGTATTTT	CASSLPFPRGEATDTQYF
TRBV9	NA	TRBJ1-2	NA	TGTGCCAGCAGCCCTTCACTCTCCCTGGAGGATGGCTACACCTTC	CASSPSLSLEDGYTF
TRBV4-1	NA	TRBJ2-3	NA	TGCGCCAGCAGCCAAGATCTTACCCCCCAAACGGACAGACAACCTAGCACAGATACGCAGTATTTT	CASSQDLTPQTDRQPSTDTQYF
TRBV2	NA	TRBJ1-6	NA	TGTGCCAGCAGTGGACCGACAGTAAATAATTCACCCCTCCACTTT	CASSGPTVNNSPLHF
TRBV4-1	NA	TRBJ1-1	NA	TGCGCCAGCAGCCAAGACGAGGGCACTGAAGCTTTCTTT	CASSQDEGTEAFF
TRBV11-2	NA	TRBJ2-2	TRBD2	TGTGCCAGCAGCCCGCGGGGGGGTGGCACCGGGGAGCTGTTTTTT	CASSPRGGGTGELFF
TRBV5-6	once	TRBJ2-3	TRBD1	TGTGCCAGCAGCTCCTCGACAGGGGGCGCAACAGATACGCAGTATTTT	CASSSSTGGATDTQYF
TRBV7-2	NA	TRBJ2-7	NA	TGTGCCAGCAGCTTAGGGGCAGGGTCCGAGCAGTACTTC	CASSLGAGSEQYF
TRBV7-2	many	TRBJ1-1	NA	TGTGCCAGCACTTTAGTGGGAGGTCCCTGTCGTTTT	CASTLVGGPCRF
TRBV6-6	NA	TRBJ2-1	NA	TGTGCCAGCAGTTACGGGCGGGTCTCCTACAATGAGCAGTTCTTC	CASSYGRVSYNEQFF
TRBV11-3	few	TRBJ1-1	TRBD1	TGTGCCAGCAGCTTACTCCTGACAGGGGGCCCCGAAGCTTTCTTT	CASSLLLTGGPEAFF
TRBV27	NA	TRBJ2-1	TRBD2	TGTGCCAGCAGTTTTGGCCCCGGGACTAGCGTGCGTGAGCAGTTCTTC	CASSFGPGTSVREQFF
TRBV11-2	NA	TRBJ2-5	NA	TGTGCCAGCAGCCAAGGAGGACAAGAGACCCAGTACTTC	CASSQGGQETQYF
TRBV11-2	once	TRBJ2-7	NA	TGTGCCAGCAGCTTATCCAGCCGGGCGGGCGTAGCCTACGAGCAGTACTTC	CASSLSSRAGVAYEQYF
TRBV4-1	NA	TRBJ2-2	NA	TGTGCCAGCAGCCAAGGGGCAGGGAGGACCGGGGAGCTGTTTTTT	CASSQGAGRTGELFF
TRBV11-2	NA	TRBJ1-1	TRBD1	TGTGCCAGCAGCTTAGCCGGGACAGACACTGAAGCTTTCTTT	CASSLAGTDTEAFF
TRBV5-1	NA	TRBJ1-2	NA	TGCGCCAGCAGCTTCGGGGTAACTAACTATGGCTACACCTTC	CASSFGVTNYGYTF
TRBV21-1	NA	TRBJ1-4	NA	TGTGCCAGCAGCAAAGCTGGGCAGGGGACAAGCGAGAATGAAAAACTGTTTTTT	CASSKAGQGTSENEKLFF
TRBV5-1	NA	TRBJ2-3	NA	TGCGCCAGCAGCTTCACGAGCGATACGCAGTATTTT	CASSFTSDTQYF
TRBV28	NA	TRBJ1-5	NA	TGTGCCAGCAGTATCCCGACTGGGAGTCTCGATCAGCCCCAGCATTTT	CASSIPTGSLDQPQHF
TRBV7-8	NA	TRBJ1-2	TRBD1	TGTGCCAGCAGCTTGTCGGACAGGGGCCATGGCTACACCTTC	CASSLSDRGHGYTF
TRBV6-1	few	TRBJ2-2	TRBD1	TGTGCCAGCATCCGGACAGGGGGCTCCGGGGAGCTGTTTTTT	CASIRTGGSGELFF
TRBV7-3	few	TRBJ1-5	TRBD1	TGTGCCAGCAGCTTAGCACAGGGGCATCAGCCCCAGCATTTT	CASSLAQGHQPQHF
TRBV6-1	NA	TRBJ2-7	NA	TGTGCCAGCAGTGAAGGGCCAATGGACTCCTACGAGCAGTACTTC	CASSEGPMDSYEQYF
TRBV2	few	TRBJ2-7	NA	TGTGCCAGCAGTGCCCAGGGAATCCACTACGAGCAGTACTTC	CASSAQGIHYEQYF
TRBV7-8	NA	TRBJ2-2	TRBD1	TGTGCCAGCAGCTCCAGTAGTCGTCCGGACAGGGGTGGCGGGGAGCTGTTTTTT	CASSSSSRPDRGGGELFF
TRBV2	NA	TRBJ2-5	TRBD2	TGTGCCAGCAGGGAACTAGCGGGGGGGCCTTCGGAGACCCAGTACTTC	CASRELAGGPSETQYF
TRBV7-2	NA	TRBJ2-7	TRBD1	TGTGCCAGCAGCGCGGGACAGGGCACCTCCTACGAGCAGTACTTC	CASSAGQGTSYEQYF
TRBV30	NA	TRBJ2-7	TRBD1	TGTGCCTGGAGTCGCGGACAGGGATACGAGCAGTACTTC	CAWSRGQGYEQYF